This T cell receptor (beta chain) was identified during a study of T cells after posttransplantation cyclophosphamide. The V gene's germline CDR1 is LGHNA and CDR2 YNFKEQ. V was cut by 0 bases and J by 1 base, with 10 bases left in between. CDR3 length equals 15 residues. Ten or more counts support this clone. Its antigen is still unknown. Study observations and caveats: TRB clonality was highly associated with recipient CMV seropositivity and reactivation.

Some clones are missing from TCRdb's copy, which holds only in-frame ones; the method was immunoSEQ multiplex PCR. Recorded here are tens of thousands of clones, none singletons. The related graft donor's blood sample was taken on the day of bone marrow donation. This TCR derives from a man aged 50 to 60 in good health, CMV-negative, and a related stem cell transplant donor. Source material: PBMCs. J is TRBJ2-7 and V is TRBV4-2; no clear D gene. The DNA for the CDR3 is TGTGCCAGCAGCCAAGAATCAGGTGGATCCTACGAGCAGTACTTC. Translated: CASSQESGGSYEQYF.